This TCR beta chain comes out of a study of cytomegalovirus exposure and HLA in healthy donors. Germline V CDR1 and CDR2: SGDLS, YYNGEE. CDR3 length: 13 residues. The V end lost 3 bases, the J end lost 6 bases, and 12 bases lay between the germline ends. Researchers ran the PCR with 60 Vbeta and 13 Jbeta primers. This table comes from immunoSEQ multiplex PCR, and its TCRdb copy is limited to in-frame clones, with some not included. The sample yields some 120,000 clones, approximately 85% seen once. This TCR was sampled from a young woman in good health and CMV-seropositive. The chain joins TRBV9 to TRBJ1-1; D is undetermined. Material for sequencing was PBMCs. CDR3 residues: CASSGQREAEAFF. For the CDR3, the DNA is TGTGCCAGCAGCGGACAAAGGGAGGCTGAAGCTTTCTTT.